This TCR beta chain emerged from a study of blood T cell repertoires in COVID-19. Germline CDR1 and CDR2: SGDLS and YYNGEE. The CDR3 has 15 residues. V lost 5 bases and J lost 1; bases outside the gene matches: 7. Data came from immunoSEQ multiplex PCR; TCRdb stores just in-frame clones and leaves some out. This repertoire shows 150,000 or so clones, roughly 90% found once; its top ten account for roughly 1.4%. The receptor's source is a woman aged 45-65 years with acute or convalescent COVID-19. The sequencing input was peripheral blood. The rearrangement links TRBV9 to TRBJ2-7; the match to TRBD1 covers 9 bases. The CDR3 DNA reads as TGTGCCAGCAGTGAAGGACAGGGGATATCCTACGAGCAGTACTTC. This translates into CASSEGQGISYEQYF.